Below are 18 T cell receptor beta chains sequenced from a single sample in a study of Graves' ophthalmopathy and Graves' hyperthyroidism. Beta-chain TCR CDR3 regions were amplified from RNA transcripts. The workflow started with a first-round RT-PCR run with HTBI primers and then moved on to a second-round multiplex PCR. TCRdb re-called the multiplex PCR reads with MiXCR, one entry per CDR3 protein. The repertoire has some 750,000 distinct CDR3 sequences, 40% of them found once; the top ten carry 40% to 45%. What was sequenced was peripheral blood. The receptors here all came from an adult man with Graves' ophthalmopathy.

As to this clonotype: The conserved closing phenylalanine or tryptophan is absent in this CDR3, likely reflecting a read error. Because the CDR3's place on the DNA is in doubt, the DNA is left out and the CDR3 is given as listed by TCRdb. V usage is TRBV20-1 and J usage is TRBJ1-2; the table's TRBD1 call for D was not verified on the DNA. The CDR3 extends over 9 residues, inclusive of both ends. Per germline, CDR1 DFQATT and CDR2 SNEGSKA (reference sequence). The CDR3 reads CSARDGRQG.

This clonotype has ten or more counts. This sequence joins TRBV24-1 and TRBJ2-5; 7 bases are shared with TRBD2. The CDR3 consists of 17 residues. Per the germline V gene, CDR1 is KGHDR and CDR2 is SFDVKD. Trimming at V came to 2 bases and at J to 5 bases, leaving 13 bases not matched to a gene. The CDR3, as DNA: TGTGCCACCAGTGATTCAGGCATGGGGGGGGATCTGGAGACCCAGTACTTC. It translates to CATSDSGMGGDLETQYF.

This clonotype occurred many times. The junction departs from germline at one end; a sequencing error may be responsible. J is TRBJ1-1 and V is TRBV10-3, with 8 positions matching TRBD1. The CDR3 sequence is 15 residues long. Per the germline V gene, CDR1 is ENHRY and CDR2 is SYGVKD. The CDR3 DNA is TGTGCCAGCAGTGGGCCCGGACAGGGAAAGACTGAAGCTTTCTTT. Amino acids: CASSGPGQGKTEAFF.

This clonotype was detected only a few times. The V gene is TRBV7-8, the J gene TRBJ1-3, with D possibly matching TRBD1 (5 bases). V was clipped by 8 bases and J by 6 bases, with 20 bases between them. The CDR3 has 15 residues. Germline V gene lookup returns CDR1 SGHVS and CDR2 FQNEAQ. This chain's CDR3 is CASRSGRDWENTIYF. The CDR3 DNA reads TGTGCCAGCCGAAGCGGCAGGGACTGGGAAAACACCATATATTTT.

This clonotype was detected many times. The chain recombines TRBV29-1 with TRBJ2-5, with TRBD2 identical over 8 bases. This CDR3 contains 14 residues. V lost 4 bases, J lost 1 base, and 5 bases stayed unmatched. The germline gives CDR1 SQVTM, CDR2 ANQGSEA. CDR3 DNA: TGCAGCGTTGTCCCGACTAGCGTCCAAGAGACCCAGTACTTC. Its protein product is CSVVPTSVQETQYF.

The V call is TRBV11-2, the J call TRBJ1-5; TRBD1 matches 10 bases. Germline trimming cut 5 bases from V and 5 bases from J; bases unmatched to any gene: 6. There are 15 residues in the CDR3. Germline-derived CDR1 and CDR2 are SGHAT and FQNNGV. The CDR3 protein is CASSRQGALYQPQHF. Written as DNA, the CDR3 is TGTGCCAGCAGCCGACAGGGGGCTTTGTATCAGCCCCAGCATTTT.

This chain links TRBV7-9 with TRBJ1-1; D perhaps matches TRBD1 (5 bases). CDR1 SEHNR and CDR2 FQNEAQ come from the germline V gene (reference sequence). The CDR3 is made up of 14 amino acids. With 3 bases removed from V and 4 bases from J, the gap between germline ends came to 12 bases. The CDR3 reads CASSLGWGSTEAFF. CDR3 coding DNA: TGTGCCAGCAGCTTGGGGTGGGGGAGCACTGAAGCTTTCTTT.

The chain has TRBV7-2 and TRBJ1-4; D is undetermined. V was shortened by 5 bases and J by 5 bases, with 15 bases between the two germline ends. The germline CDR1 and CDR2 sequences are SGHTA and FQGNSA. The CDR3 spans 15 residues. The CDR3 sequence: CASSPRGGINEKLFF. CDR3 bases: TGTGCCAGCAGCCCCCGGGGAGGGATAAATGAAAAACTGTTTTTT.

On this clonotype: Just one base apart from a much larger clone, this may be a read error. V is TRBV12-3 or TRBV12-4 and J is TRBJ1-2; D ambiguous. The CDR3 covers 13 residues. The CDR3 nucleotides read TGTGCCAGCACTCCAGCCGTGATGGGTGGCTACGCCTTC. It codes for CASTPAVMGGYAF.

The table lists this clonotype with a count of one. In DNA, the CDR3 is TGTGCCAGCAGTGGTGCCCGCGGGGACACTGAAGCTTTCTTT. This translates into CASSGARGDTEAFF. The chain couples TRBV25-1 to TRBJ1-1; D gene ambiguous. V lost 4 bases and J lost 3, with 12 bases in between. Looked up from germline, CDR1 is MGHDK and CDR2 is SYGVNS. This CDR3 is 14 amino acids long. The whole variable domain, remainder taken from reference TRBV25-1 and TRBJ1-1, is EADIYQTPRYLVIGTGKKITLECSQTMGHDKMYWYQQDPGMELHLIHYSYGVNSTEKGDLSSESTVSRIRTEHFPLTLESARPSHTSQYLCASSGARGDTEAFFGQGTRLTVV.

This clonotype was observed many times. The rearrangement joins TRBV2 to TRBJ2-7; TRBD2 matches at 8 bases. CDR3 size: 14 residues. Germline trimming cut 7 bases from V and 7 bases from J; bases unmatched to any gene: 12. CDR1 is SNHLY, CDR2 FYNNEI, per germline. The CDR3 DNA is TGTGCCAGCATGCGAGCGGGAGAGGTGAGGGAGCAGTACTTC. Residues: CASMRAGEVREQYF.

This chain links TRBV29-1 with TRBJ1-1; D may be TRBD1 (6 bases). Trimming cost V 7 bases and J 1 base, with 22 bases left between them. Per germline, CDR1 SQVTM and CDR2 ANQGSEA. The CDR3 contains 16 residues. For the CDR3, the DNA is TGCAGCGGCAACGCGGGGGCCGGGACGGCGAACACTGAAGCTTTCTTT. It yields the protein CSGNAGAGTANTEAFF. The complete variable domain, with remaining parts taken from reference TRBV29-1 and TRBJ1-1, reads SAVISQKPSRDICQRGTSLTIQCQVDSQVTMMFWYRQQPGQSLTLIATANQGSEATYESGFVIDKFPISRPNLTFSTLTVSNMSPEDSSIYLCSGNAGAGTANTEAFFGQGTRLTVV.

The V call is TRBV7-6, the J call TRBJ2-7; no reliable D call. The V end lost 5 bases, the J end lost 3 bases, and 17 bases lay between the germline ends. Germline V gene data show CDR1 as SGHVS and CDR2 as FNYEAQ. CDR3 length equals 15 residues. For the CDR3, the DNA is TGTGCCAGCAGCCCCTCCGTGGCTCGAAACTACGAGCAGTACTTC. Its protein product is CASSPSVARNYEQYF.

This clonotype was observed a handful of times. The chain carries TRBV7-7 and TRBJ1-3, with D tentatively TRBD1 (5 bases). The CDR3 sequence is 14 residues long. Germline-derived CDR1 and CDR2 are SSHAT and FNYEAQ (reference sequence). Trimming took off 6 bases at V and 4 bases at J, with 13 bases between the two ends. CDR3 DNA: TGTGCCAGCAGTACCGGGACTGCCGGAAACACCATATATTTT. Protein: CASSTGTAGNTIYF.

This clonotype was recorded many times. The chain has TRBV6-6 and TRBJ1-1; no reliable D call. The CDR3 is 12 residues long. With 7 bases removed from V and 0 bases from J, the gap between germline ends came to 6 bases. CDR1 and CDR2 (germline): MNHNY, SVGAGI (reference sequence). CDR3 amino acids: CASTEMNTEAFF. Written as DNA, the CDR3 is TGTGCCAGCACCGAAATGAACACTGAAGCTTTCTTT.

The chain combines TRBV29-1 with TRBJ2-7; maybe TRBD2 (5 bases). This CDR3 is 10 amino acids long. Germline CDR1 is SQVTM and CDR2 is ANQGSEA. Trimming removed 8 bases at V and 7 bases at J, with 12 bases between. Written as DNA, the CDR3 is TGCAGCCCCCGGGGTCGGGAGCAGTACTTC. The encoded protein is CSPRGREQYF.

The sample holds one count of this clonotype. Since a much larger clone is just one base distant, this may be a read error. The CDR3 here is CASSLGVTHGYTF. CDR3 nucleotide sequence: TGTGCCAGCAGCCTCGGCGTTACACATGGCTACACCTTC. The chain combines TRBV7-2 with TRBJ1-2; D remains ambiguous. The germline CDR1 and CDR2 sequences are SGHTA and FQGNSA. CDR3 length: 13 amino acids. V shed 5 bases and J shed 6 bases, with 13 bases lying between them.

Remarks on this clonotype: Relative to the germline gene, one junction end is altered; a read error may explain this. This chain connects TRBV7-9 to TRBJ2-6; TRBD1 is a possible D gene (5 bases). Germline CDR1 reads SEHNR; CDR2 reads FQNEAQ (reference sequence). The CDR3 consists of 15 residues. CDR3 DNA sequence: TGCGCCAGCCATTCCCGGGCGCCTGGGGCCAACGCCCTGACTTTC. This gives the protein CASHSRAPGANALTF.